This T cell receptor beta chain was sequenced in a study of patients and donors after allogeneic stem cell transplantation. This CDR3 comprises 15 residues. CDR1 is MNHEY and CDR2 is SVGAGI in the germline V gene. V shed 0 bases, J shed 4 bases, and the junction held 4 bases outside the gene matches. This clonotype was picked up a small number of times. Each CDR3 protein is one row after TCRdb ran MiXCR on the RT-PCR reads. Altogether approximately 150,000 distinct CDR3 sequences are present, around 30% being singletons, with the ten largest covering roughly 3%. The source is a human donor who was either an allogeneic HSCT recipient or a stem cell or donor lymphocyte infusion donor (not recorded which). It is not recorded whose cells these are; they may come from a transplant donor. The V gene is TRBV6-5, the J gene TRBJ2-5; 8 bases fit TRBD1. Material for sequencing was blood, either unsorted or a sorted T cell fraction (not recorded which). The CDR3 sequence is CASSYSGTGGETQYF. The CDR3 coding sequence is TGTGCCAGCAGTTACTCCGGGACAGGAGGAGAGACCCAGTACTTC.